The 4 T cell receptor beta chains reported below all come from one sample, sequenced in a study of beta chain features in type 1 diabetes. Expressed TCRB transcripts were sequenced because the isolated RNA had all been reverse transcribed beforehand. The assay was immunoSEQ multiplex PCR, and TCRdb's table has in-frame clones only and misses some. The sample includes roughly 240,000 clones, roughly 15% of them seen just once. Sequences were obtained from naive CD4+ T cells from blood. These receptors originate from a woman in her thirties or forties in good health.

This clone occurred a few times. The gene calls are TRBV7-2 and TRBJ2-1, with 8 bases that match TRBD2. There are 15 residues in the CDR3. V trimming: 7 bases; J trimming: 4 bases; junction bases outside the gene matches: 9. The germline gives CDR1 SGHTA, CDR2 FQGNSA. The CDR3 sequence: CASTPSGGGYNEQFF. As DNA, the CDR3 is TGTGCCAGCACCCCATCCGGGGGGGGGTACAATGAGCAGTTCTTC.

In nucleotides, the CDR3 is TGTGCCAGCAGCGTAGCTAGGGGGCCTGAAGCTTTCTTT. Its translation is CASSVARGPEAFF. The J gene is TRBJ1-1, the V gene TRBV9; 7 bases are a match to TRBD1. CDR3 size: 13 residues. The J segment lost 6 bases and the V segment lost 0 bases, leaving 2 bases of the junction unmatched. From germline, CDR1 is SGDLS and CDR2 YYNGEE.

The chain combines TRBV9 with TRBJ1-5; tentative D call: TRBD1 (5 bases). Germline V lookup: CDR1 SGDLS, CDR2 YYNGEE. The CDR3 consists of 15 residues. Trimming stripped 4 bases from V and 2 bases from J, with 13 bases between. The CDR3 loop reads CASSTSGGGNQPQHF. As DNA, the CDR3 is TGTGCCAGCAGCACCAGCGGGGGGGGCAATCAGCCCCAGCATTTT.

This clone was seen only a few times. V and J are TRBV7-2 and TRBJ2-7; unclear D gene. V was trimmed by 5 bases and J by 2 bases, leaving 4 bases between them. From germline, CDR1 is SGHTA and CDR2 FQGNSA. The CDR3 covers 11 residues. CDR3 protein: CASSRTYEQYF. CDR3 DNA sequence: TGTGCCAGCAGCCGTACCTACGAGCAGTACTTC.